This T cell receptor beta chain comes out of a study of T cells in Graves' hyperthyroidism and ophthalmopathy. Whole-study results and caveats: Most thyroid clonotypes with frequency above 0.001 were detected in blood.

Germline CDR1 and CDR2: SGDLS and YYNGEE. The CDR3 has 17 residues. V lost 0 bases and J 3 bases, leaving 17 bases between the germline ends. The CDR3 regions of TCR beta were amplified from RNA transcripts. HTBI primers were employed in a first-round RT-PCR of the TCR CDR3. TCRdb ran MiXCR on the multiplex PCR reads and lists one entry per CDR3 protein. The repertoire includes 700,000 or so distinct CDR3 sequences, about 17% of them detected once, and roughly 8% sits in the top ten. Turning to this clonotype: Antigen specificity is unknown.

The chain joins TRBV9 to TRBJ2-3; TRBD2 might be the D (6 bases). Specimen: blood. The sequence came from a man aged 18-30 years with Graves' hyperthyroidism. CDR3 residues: CASSVAPTTGVTDTQYF. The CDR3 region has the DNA TGTGCCAGCAGCGTAGCTCCAACGACGGGAGTAACAGATACGCAGTATTTT.